This entry lists 25 T cell receptor beta chains sequenced from one sample in a study of cytomegalovirus exposure and HLA in healthy donors (TCRdb year 2017). Library prep was done by the immunoSEQ multiplex PCR assay. A mixture of 60 forward primers for TCR Vbeta segments and 13 reverse primers for TCR Jbeta segments was used in the multiplex PCR. TCRdb re-hosts the immuneACCESS table, in-frame sequences only. Its copies lack some clones; in the studies checked, an unresolved V gene accounts for under half of them, and the cause for the rest is not known. Across this sample there are about 200,000 clones, with less than 85% seen only once. Roughly 1.5% of the sample is in the top ten clones. Sample: PBMCs. The receptor source for this set is a girl under 18 in good health and CMV-seropositive.

J is TRBJ1-2 and V is TRBV19; 11 nucleotides align to TRBD1. With V trimmed by 4 bases and J by 11 bases, 6 bases remained unmatched. Germline assignment: CDR1 LNHDA and CDR2 SQIVND (reference sequence). The CDR3 loop spans 13 amino acids. CDR3 coding DNA: TGTGCCAGTAGTACCGGACAGGGGGCGTGGTACACCTTC. This encodes CASSTGQGAWYTF.

J is TRBJ1-5 and V is TRBV10-3; 8 bases match TRBD1. The CDR3 consists of 13 residues. V lost 6 bases, J lost 5 bases, and 3 bases stayed unmatched. The germline V gene has CDR1 ENHRY and CDR2 SYGVKD. This CDR3 reads CAISPTGDQPQHF. The DNA of the CDR3 is TGTGCCATCAGCCCGACAGGGGATCAGCCCCAGCATTTT.

This clone appeared once. This chain uses TRBV4-3 with TRBJ2-7; the D gene is possibly TRBD2 (6 bases). The V gene lost 0 bases and the J gene lost 2 bases, with 17 bases spanning the gap. The CDR3 has 17 amino acids. The germline V gene encodes CDR1 LGHNA and CDR2 YSLEER. CDR3 protein: CASSQDFPSRRAYEQYF. Written as DNA, the CDR3 is TGCGCCAGCAGCCAAGATTTCCCTTCGAGGAGGGCCTACGAGCAGTACTTC.

This chain joins TRBV10-1 and TRBJ2-1; 7 nucleotides match TRBD2. The CDR3 extends over 12 amino acids. Germline V gene sequence: CDR1 WNHNN, CDR2 SYGVQD (reference sequence). The J segment lost 12 bases and the V segment lost 2 bases, leaving 4 bases of the junction unmatched. The CDR3 here is CASSEGVAGQFF. CDR3 bases: TGCGCCAGCAGTGAGGGAGTAGCGGGGCAGTTCTTC.

The V call is TRBV6-4, the J call TRBJ2-1, with 13 bases identical to TRBD2. CDR1 is MRHNA and CDR2 is SNTAGT in the germline V gene. The CDR3 length is 15 residues. J lost 6 bases, V lost 6 bases, and 5 bases had no gene match. CDR3 coding DNA: TGTGCCAGCAGCCCGGGACTAGCGGGGTCCAATGAGCAGTTCTTC. This gives the protein CASSPGLAGSNEQFF.

This clone was detected once. This sequence joins TRBV11-3 and TRBJ1-3; TRBD1 is a possible D gene (5 bases). The CDR3 sequence is 16 residues long. V was cut by 5 bases and J by 4 bases, with 18 bases left in between. Germline loops: CDR1 SGHNT, CDR2 YENEEA. CDR3 nucleotides: TGTGCCAGCAGCCTACCCCTCAGGGCCGAAGGAAACACCATATATTTT. It is translated as CASSLPLRAEGNTIYF.

This clone has more than one count but fewer than ten. The chain has TRBV25-1 and TRBJ1-2; no firm D call. The CDR3 has 12 amino acids. V lost 5 bases and J 6 bases, leaving 10 bases between the germline ends. CDR1 is MGHDK and CDR2 is SYGVNS in the germline V gene. The CDR3 spells CASSTAGNGYTF. The CDR3, as DNA: TGTGCCAGCAGTACGGCGGGAAATGGCTACACCTTC.

This clone came up once. The chain couples TRBV10-3 to TRBJ1-5; 9 bases are a match to TRBD1. The CDR3 totals 17 residues. Trimming at V came to 3 bases and at J to 0 bases, leaving 6 bases not matched to a gene. Germline V gives CDR1 ENHRY, CDR2 SYGVKD. CDR3 sequence: CAISDTGGPYSNQPQHF. The CDR3 bases are TGTGCCATCAGTGATACAGGGGGCCCTTATAGCAATCAGCCCCAGCATTTT.

The V gene is TRBV9, the J gene TRBJ2-1; the match to TRBD2 covers 11 bases. CDR3 length: 16 amino acids. Germline V gene lookup returns CDR1 SGDLS and CDR2 YYNGEE. V lost 3 bases, J lost 7 bases, and 9 bases stayed unmatched. In DNA form, the CDR3 reads TGTGCCAGCAGCGACCCGGGACTAGCGGCGAAGAATGAGCAGTTCTTC. Protein sequence: CASSDPGLAAKNEQFF.

This clone was picked up a small number of times. The chain is built from TRBV5-6 and TRBJ2-1; the match to TRBD2 covers 11 bases. Germline V gene lookup returns CDR1 SGHDT and CDR2 YYEEEE. The CDR3 contains 13 residues. The V gene end was trimmed by 0 bases and the J gene end by 15 bases; junction bases not matched to a gene: 5. CDR3 sequence (DNA): TGTGCCAGCAGCTTGGGGGAGGGGACTAGCGGGTTCTTC. This encodes CASSLGEGTSGFF.

The V call is TRBV7-2, the J call TRBJ2-3; 9 nucleotides align to TRBD2. Germline V CDR1 and CDR2: SGHTA, FQGNSA. V shed 5 bases and J 1 base; nucleotides not matched to a gene: 4. CDR3 length equals 15 residues. The CDR3 region is CASSPRGGGTDTQYF. The CDR3 region has the DNA TGTGCCAGCAGCCCACGCGGGGGGGGCACAGATACGCAGTATTTT.

This chain joins TRBV10-2 and TRBJ1-6, with 9 bases aligning to TRBD1. CDR1 WSHSY and CDR2 SAAADI come from the germline V gene. Trimming removed 6 bases from V and 9 bases from J; junction bases left unmatched: 6. The CDR3 totals 14 residues. As DNA, the CDR3 is TGCGCCAGCAGCCCCACAGGGGGCAGTTCACCCCTCCACTTT. Its translation: CASSPTGGSSPLHF.

The chain combines TRBV4-1 with TRBJ2-2; 8 positions agree with TRBD2. The CDR3 spans 16 residues. Trimming removed 1 base from V and 5 bases from J; junction bases left unmatched: 6. Looked up from germline, CDR1 is MGHRA and CDR2 is YSYEKL. CDR3 sequence reads: CASSQVAGGRTGELFF. DNA for the CDR3: TGCGCCAGCAGCCAAGTGGCGGGGGGCAGGACCGGGGAGCTGTTTTTT.

V and J are TRBV7-2 and TRBJ2-5, with 11 nucleotides matching TRBD2. CDR3 length: 15 amino acids. Trimming cost V 5 bases and J 0 bases; bases outside gene matches: 2. Germline CDR1 reads SGHTA; CDR2 reads FQGNSA. Written as DNA, the CDR3 is TGTGCCAGCAGCCGACTAGCGGGGTACCAAGAGACCCAGTACTTC. This translates into CASSRLAGYQETQYF. Filled out from reference TRBV7-2 and TRBJ2-5, the complete variable domain reads GAGVSQSPSNKVTEKGKDVELRCDPISGHTALYWYRQSLGQGLEFLIYFQGNSAPDKSGLPSDRFSAERTGGSVSTLTIQRTQQEDSAVYLCASSRLAGYQETQYFGPGTRLLVL.

V is TRBV18 and J is TRBJ2-7, with 11 nucleotides matching TRBD2. The CDR3 is 16 residues long. With V trimmed by 1 base and J by 1 base, 3 bases remained unmatched. The V gene's germline CDR1 is KGHSH and CDR2 LQKENI. CDR3 nucleotides: TGTGCCAGCTCACCACGTCTAGCGGGGGGATCCTACGAGCAGTACTTC. As protein: CASSPRLAGGSYEQYF.

The chain carries TRBV18 and TRBJ2-3; possibly TRBD2 for D (6 bases). Looked up from germline, CDR1 is KGHSH and CDR2 is LQKENI. CDR3 length equals 16 residues. V gave up 0 bases and J gave up 1 base, with 11 bases separating them. Here the CDR3 DNA reads TGTGCCAGCTCACCACCGGTGGGGGGTGGCACAGATACGCAGTATTTT. It yields the protein CASSPPVGGGTDTQYF.

This chain uses TRBV4-3 with TRBJ1-2; D unclear. Germline loops: CDR1 LGHNA, CDR2 YSLEER. This CDR3 has 13 amino acids. V was pared by 2 bases and J by 4 bases, with 8 bases between. CDR3 DNA: TGCGCCAGCAGCCAATCACGGGGCTATGGCTACACCTTC. Its protein is CASSQSRGYGYTF.

V gene TRBV11-2 combines with J gene TRBJ2-7, with D perhaps matching TRBD1 (6 bases). V lost 4 bases and J lost 4, with 11 bases in between. The CDR3 is 13 residues long. Germline CDR1 SGHAT, CDR2 FQNNGV. The CDR3 loop is CASSYLQGYEQYF. The CDR3 DNA reads as TGTGCCAGCAGCTACCTCCAGGGGTACGAGCAGTACTTC.

This clone was picked up one time. V usage is TRBV19 and J usage is TRBJ1-2; weak D call: TRBD1 (6 bases). Germline-derived CDR1 and CDR2 are LNHDA and SQIVND (reference sequence). The CDR3 is 15 residues long. V gave up 4 bases and J gave up 5 bases, with 17 bases separating them. The CDR3 coding sequence is TGTGCCAGTAGTAAACAGACAGGCCTTACTTATGGCTACACCTTC. Residues: CASSKQTGLTYGYTF.

This clone showed up just once. The same CDR3 arises from other DNA sequences in this sample as well. This CDR3 reads CASSYSTAQETQYF. The CDR3 DNA reads TGTGCCAGCAGTTACTCGACTGCCCAAGAGACCCAGTACTTC. The chain recombines TRBV6-6 with TRBJ2-5; D is uncertain. Germline V CDR1 and CDR2: MNHNY, SVGAGI (reference sequence). Trimming shortened V by 0 bases and J by 1 base, and 6 bases separated the two germline ends. This CDR3 has 14 residues.

The CDR3 sequence is CASSHLLGGALAYEQFF. The CDR3, as DNA: TGTGCCAGCAGCCACCTCCTCGGGGGGGCTCTAGCGTATGAGCAGTTCTTC. The V gene is TRBV11-2, the J gene TRBJ2-1; 8 bases align to TRBD2. The V gene end was trimmed by 5 bases and the J gene end by 8 bases; junction bases not matched to a gene: 17. The CDR3 has 17 residues. Germline loops: CDR1 SGHAT, CDR2 FQNNGV.

The chain couples TRBV6-5 to TRBJ2-2; 7 bases align to TRBD1. The CDR3 extends over 16 amino acids. The V gene's germline CDR1 is MNHEY and CDR2 SVGAGI. The ends lost 2 bases at V and 1 base at J; junction bases unmatched: 4. In DNA, the CDR3 is TGTGCCAGCAGTTACGGTGGGGACAGGAACACCGGGGAGCTGTTTTTT. Protein product: CASSYGGDRNTGELFF.

The chain joins TRBV5-1 to TRBJ2-2; 10 bases are shared with TRBD1. Germline V CDR1 and CDR2: SGHRS, YFSETQ. This CDR3 is 16 amino acids long. With 1 base clipped from V and 7 bases from J, the junction kept 7 bases outside the gene matches. CDR3 region: CASSLMGQGIDGELFF. CDR3 nucleotide sequence: TGCGCCAGCAGCTTGATGGGACAGGGGATTGACGGGGAGCTGTTTTTT.

With respect to this clone: A read error may produce the germline difference seen at one junction end. The chain is built from TRBV5-4 and TRBJ2-3, with D maybe TRBD1 (6 bases). Per germline, CDR1 SGHNT and CDR2 YYREEE (reference sequence). CDR3 length equals 15 residues. In DNA form, the CDR3 reads TGTGCCAGCAGCGACCCCCGAAGGGACACAGATACGCTGTATTTT. Protein sequence: CASSDPRRDTDTLYF.

The chain links TRBV19 to TRBJ1-2; 9 bases are shared with TRBD1. The CDR3 has 18 residues. The V gene's germline CDR1 is LNHDA and CDR2 SQIVND (reference sequence). Germline trimming cut 4 bases from V and 8 bases from J; bases unmatched to any gene: 20. The CDR3 region is CASSTRQGGRLYDTGYTF. CDR3 sequence (DNA): TGTGCCAGTAGTACAAGACAGGGGGGAAGACTCTACGACACGGGCTACACCTTC.